This T cell receptor (beta chain) was recorded in a study of blood T cell repertoires in COVID-19. The CDR3 sequence is 15 residues long. CDR1 is MDHEN, CDR2 SYDVKM, per germline. V was clipped by 5 bases and J by 4 bases; unmatched bases: 6. The assay was immunoSEQ multiplex PCR, and TCRdb's table has in-frame clones only and misses some. This sample has about 230,000 clones, with around 83% found just once. The sequenced sample consisted of peripheral blood. The rearrangement uses TRBV28 and TRBJ1-2, with 11 bases fitting TRBD1. The source is a woman in her forties or fifties with acute or convalescent COVID-19. CDR3 in amino acids: CASSLGTGGTYGYTF. The CDR3 nucleotides read TGTGCCAGCAGTCTGGGGACAGGGGGGACCTATGGCTACACCTTC.